This T cell receptor beta chain was retrieved from a study of T cells in Graves' hyperthyroidism and ophthalmopathy. Notes on the study in general: A 13 V-J model separated ophthalmopathy from stable hyperthyroidism.

This clonotype has at least ten counts. Its antigen remains unknown. Hyperthyroidism of Graves' type that showed no ophthalmopathy progression within 18 months was stable. Researchers barred patients who had uncontrolled infection, other autoimmune disease, pregnancy or lactation. Approximately 10 ml of fresh peripheral blood supplied the PBMCs. Trimming cost V 2 bases and J 5 bases; bases outside gene matches: 6. The V gene's germline CDR1 is MDHEN and CDR2 SYDVKM. There are 16 residues in the CDR3. TCR beta CDR3 regions were amplified from RNA. Primed by the HTBI set, a first-round RT-PCR was run on the TCR CDR3. TCRdb independently ran MiXCR on the multiplex PCR reads; one entry per CDR3 protein. The sample has 500,000 to 600,000 distinct CDR3 sequences; 16% are singletons.

The sequence derives from a woman under 30 with Graves' hyperthyroidism. This chain joins TRBV28 and TRBJ2-5; 12 positions agree with TRBD2. The sample was blood. DNA of the CDR3: TGTGCCAGCAGTTTAGGGTCTAGCGGGAGGGGCGAGACCCAGTACTTC. Protein: CASSLGSSGRGETQYF.